These 26 T cell receptor beta chains came from one sample sequenced in a study of T cells in Graves' hyperthyroidism and ophthalmopathy. Amplification of TCR beta CDR3 regions used RNA as the template. Using the HTBI primer set, a first-round RT-PCR was run on the TCR CDR3. TCRdb reprocessed the multiplex PCR reads via MiXCR and lists one record per CDR3 protein. Of roughly 530,000 distinct CDR3 sequences listed, more than 15% are singletons. Sequenced sample: blood. These TCRs come from a woman under 30 with Graves' ophthalmopathy.

This clonotype was observed a few times. This sequence joins TRBV12-3 or TRBV12-4 and TRBJ2-3; D is undetermined. The CDR3 consists of 16 residues. V was clipped by 1 base and J by 2 bases, with 13 bases between them. CDR3 sequence (DNA): TGTGCCAGCAGTTTAGGTCTACCAAAACTCACAGATACGCAGTATTTT. It codes for CASSLGLPKLTDTQYF.

This clonotype occurred a few times. V is TRBV28 and J is TRBJ1-1; D uncertain. The germline V gene encodes CDR1 MDHEN and CDR2 SYDVKM. V lost 2 bases and J lost 2, with 12 bases in between. The CDR3 sequence is 15 residues long. The chain's CDR3 is CASSLSRSINTEAFF. The CDR3 coding sequence is TGTGCCAGCAGTTTAAGTCGCAGTATCAACACTGAAGCTTTCTTT.

Many counts were recorded for this clonotype. The CDR3 nucleotides are TGTGCCAGCAGCCCTAAAGGGAGTAACCCTTCGTACGAGCAGTACTTC. Its translation is CASSPKGSNPSYEQYF. The genes are TRBV9 and TRBJ2-7; weak D call: TRBD2 (5 bases). The V gene lost 4 bases and the J gene lost 4 bases, with 21 bases spanning the gap. The CDR3 contains 16 residues. Germline values: CDR1 SGDLS, CDR2 YYNGEE.

This clonotype showed up many times. The V and J genes are TRBV18 and TRBJ2-3; 11 positions match TRBD1. The V gene's germline CDR1 is KGHSH and CDR2 LQKENI. Unmatched junction bases numbered 11, after V lost 3 bases and J lost 3 bases. CDR3 length: 18 amino acids. The DNA of the CDR3 is TGTGCCAGCTCACCGTTCACCCCCGGGACAGGGGGTACAGATACGCAGTATTTT. As protein: CASSPFTPGTGGTDTQYF. The full variable domain, completed using reference TRBV18 and TRBJ2-3, is NAGVMQNPRHLVRRRGQEARLRCSPMKGHSHVYWYRQLPEEGLKFMVYLQKENIIDESGMPKERFSAEFPKEGPSILRIQQVVRGDSAAYFCASSPFTPGTGGTDTQYFGPGTRLTVL.

The CDR3 here is CASSSSGGVTGELFF. The CDR3 nucleotides are TGTGCCAGCAGCAGCAGCGGGGGGGTCACCGGGGAGCTGTTTTTT. The chain has TRBV11-2 and TRBJ2-2; 10 bases align to TRBD2. V lost 5 bases, J lost 4 bases, and 4 bases stayed unmatched. The CDR3 covers 15 residues. Germline V CDR1 and CDR2: SGHAT, FQNNGV.

The CDR3 nucleotides are TGTGCCAGCAGCTTGGTTGCAGGGACCTACTATGGCTACACCTTC. Translating gives CASSLVAGTYYGYTF. The chain carries TRBV5-8 and TRBJ1-2, with D perhaps matching TRBD1 (5 bases). The V gene lost 0 bases and the J gene lost 3 bases, with 12 bases spanning the gap. Germline values: CDR1 SGHTS, CDR2 YDEGEE. The CDR3 is made up of 15 amino acids. The full variable domain, in which reference TRBV5-8 and TRBJ1-2 provide the parts outside the CDR3, is EAGVTQSPTHLIKTRGQQATLRCSPISGHTSVYWYQQALGLGLQFLLWYDEGEERNRGNFPPRFSGRQFPNYSSELNVNALELEDSALYLCASSLVAGTYYGYTFGSGTRLTVV.

V and J are TRBV15 and TRBJ2-3; TRBD2 matches 8 bases. Germline values: CDR1 LNHNV, CDR2 YYDKDF (reference sequence). The junction had 5 bases not matched to a gene; V was cut back by 6 bases and J by 3 bases. CDR3 length: 14 residues. For the CDR3, the DNA is TGTGCCACCAGTGGGGAGCGGGAGACAGATACGCAGTATTTT. Protein: CATSGERETDTQYF. Together with reference TRBV15 and TRBJ2-3, the CDR3 gives the full variable domain: DAMVIQNPRYQVTQFGKPVTLSCSQTLNHNVMYWYQQKSSQAPKLLFHYYDKDFNNEADTPDNFQSRRPNTSFCFLDIRSPGLGDTAMYLCATSGERETDTQYFGPGTRLTVL.

This clonotype came up many times. This chain connects TRBV7-8 to TRBJ2-3; D not certain. The CDR3 sequence is 14 residues long. Trimming took off 3 bases at V and 3 bases at J, with 10 bases between the two ends. Germline V gene sequence: CDR1 SGHVS, CDR2 FQNEAQ. The chain's CDR3 is CASSFPSLTDTQYF. The CDR3 DNA reads TGTGCCAGCAGCTTCCCGAGTCTAACAGATACGCAGTATTTT.

The J gene is TRBJ1-5, the V gene TRBV7-9; D perhaps matches TRBD1 (5 bases). Trimming took 4 bases from V and 4 from J, leaving 20 bases between them. The CDR3 covers 17 residues. CDR1 and CDR2 (germline): SEHNR, FQNEAQ (reference sequence). In nucleotides, the CDR3 is TGTGCCAGCAGCTCGGGGCGGTTTGGGAGAGGAAATCAGCCCCAGCATTTT. This codes for CASSSGRFGRGNQPQHF.

A note on this clonotype: This may be a read error: a much more frequent sequence differs by one nucleotide. The chain combines TRBV28 with TRBJ1-4; TRBD1 is a possible D gene (6 bases). CDR1 is MDHEN and CDR2 is SYDVKM in the germline V gene. This CDR3 spans 15 amino acids. V was trimmed by 6 bases and J by 8 bases, leaving 19 bases between them. Here the CDR3 DNA reads TGTGCCAGCAGCGAAGGACAGAGTATTAAAGAAAAACTGTTTTTT. This sequence encodes CASSEGQSIKEKLFF.

Worth noting for this clonotype: Being one base from a much bigger clone, this may be a read error. The V gene is TRBV5-6, the J gene TRBJ1-1; the D is unclear. The CDR3 length is 14 residues. Germline CDR1 is SGHDT and CDR2 is YYEEEE. The DNA for the CDR3 is TGTGCCAGCAGCTTGGGGGCGAGGAACGCTGAAGCTTTCTTT. It is translated as CASSLGARNAEAFF.

The sample holds many counts of this clonotype. The chain couples TRBV20-1 to TRBJ2-1; 11 bases are a match to TRBD1. The CDR3 contains 14 residues. The V gene's germline CDR1 is DFQATT and CDR2 SNEGSKA (reference sequence). The trim removed 8 bases at V and 7 bases at J, leaving 10 bases unmatched. The CDR3 DNA reads as TGCAGTAGGAACCGGGACAGGGGGACAAATGAGCAGTTCTTC. It encodes CSRNRDRGTNEQFF.

This clonotype appeared many times. The V and J genes are TRBV27 and TRBJ1-5; 8 bases map to TRBD1. The V gene end was trimmed by 6 bases and the J gene end by 5 bases; junction bases not matched to a gene: 9. CDR3 length equals 15 residues. CDR1 MNHEY and CDR2 SMNVEV come from the germline V gene (reference sequence). The CDR3 DNA sequence: TGTGCCAGCAGACCAGGGGGCTCGAGTTATCAGCCCCAGCATTTT. It encodes CASRPGGSSYQPQHF.

There are many counts of this clonotype. The chain joins TRBV20-1 to TRBJ2-2, with 8 positions matching TRBD2. The junction had 5 bases not matched to a gene; V was cut back by 6 bases and J by 5 bases. Germline CDR1 is DFQATT and CDR2 is SNEGSKA (reference sequence). This CDR3 has 13 residues. The CDR3 region is CSATSGRTGELFF. The CDR3 DNA reads as TGCAGTGCAACTAGCGGTCGTACCGGGGAGCTGTTTTTT.

This clonotype was counted many times. The chain carries TRBV7-9 and TRBJ2-5; 11 bases map to TRBD1. V trimming: 4 bases; J trimming: 2 bases; junction bases outside the gene matches: 3. The CDR3 is made up of 15 amino acids. Germline CDR1 is SEHNR and CDR2 is FQNEAQ (reference sequence). DNA of the CDR3: TGTGCCAGCAGCTCCCGGGACAGGGGGCAAGAGACCCAGTACTTC. Its protein is CASSSRDRGQETQYF.

The V call is TRBV6-1, the J call TRBJ1-6; 8 nucleotides match TRBD1. Germline loops: CDR1 MNHNS, CDR2 SASEGT. This CDR3 is built from 20 residues. With 6 bases clipped from V and 3 bases from J, the junction kept 19 bases outside the gene matches. CDR3 sequence: CASSRGQGHLNRNYNSPLHF. CDR3 nucleotides: TGTGCCAGCAGCCGCGGACAGGGTCATCTCAACCGCAACTATAATTCACCCCTCCACTTT.

Only a few counts were recorded for this clonotype. The gene calls are TRBV14 and TRBJ1-6; D is perhaps TRBD1 (6 bases). The CDR3 is 17 residues long. The germline V gene encodes CDR1 SGHDN and CDR2 FVKESK. Trimming took 3 bases from V and 6 from J, leaving 18 bases between them. CDR3 amino acids: CASSQGGGRPVNSPLHF. DNA for the CDR3: TGTGCCAGCAGCCAGGGGGGGGGGCGCCCGGTTAATTCACCCCTCCACTTT.

A note on this clonotype: A read error is possible here, since a much larger clone lies one base away. The J gene is TRBJ1-1, the V gene TRBV30, with 7 bases fitting TRBD1. V lost 4 bases and J lost 3; bases outside the gene matches: 5. This CDR3 is 13 amino acids long. CDR1 and CDR2 from the germline V gene are GTSNPN and SVGIG (reference sequence). CDR3 protein: CAWMGTVYTEAFF. The CDR3 nucleotides are TGTGCCTGGATGGGGACAGTCTACACTGAAGCTTTCTTT. Together with reference TRBV30 and TRBJ1-1, the CDR3 gives the full variable domain: SQTIHQWPATLVQPVGSPLSLECTVEGTSNPNLYWYRQAAGRGLQLLFYSVGIGQISSEVPQNLSASRPQDRQFILSSKKLLLSDSGFYLCAWMGTVYTEAFFGQGTRLTVV.

This clonotype was seen a handful of times. This rearrangement joins TRBV19 to TRBJ1-6, with 8 bases aligning to TRBD1. J lost 7 bases, V lost 3 bases, and 2 bases had no gene match. The CDR3 spans 14 residues. Germline-derived CDR1 and CDR2 are LNHDA and SQIVND (reference sequence). CDR3 protein: CASSINRGNSPLHF. CDR3 in DNA: TGTGCCAGTAGTATCAACAGGGGGAATTCACCCCTCCACTTT.

This clonotype appeared a few times. The chain couples TRBV9 to TRBJ2-1, with 7 bases matching TRBD2. The CDR3 consists of 15 residues. From germline, CDR1 is SGDLS and CDR2 YYNGEE. V trimming: 1 base; J trimming: 3 bases; junction bases outside the gene matches: 4. The CDR3 DNA sequence: TGTGCCAGCAGCGTAACTAGCGCCTACTACAATGAGCAGTTCTTC. This sequence encodes CASSVTSAYYNEQFF.

The rearrangement links TRBV20-1 to TRBJ2-6; D perhaps matches TRBD2 (7 bases). The germline CDR1 and CDR2 sequences are DFQATT and SNEGSKA (reference sequence). V was pared by 2 bases and J by 2 bases, with 10 bases between. The CDR3 has 15 amino acids. The CDR3 reads CSARLGGAGANVLTF. Here the CDR3 DNA reads TGCAGTGCTAGATTAGGGGGGGCTGGGGCCAACGTCCTGACTTTC.

V usage is TRBV19 and J usage is TRBJ1-2; 9 positions agree with TRBD1. This CDR3 is 15 amino acids long. Trimming took 6 bases from V and 6 from J; bases not matched to a gene: 11. Germline V gene lookup returns CDR1 LNHDA and CDR2 SQIVND (reference sequence). The CDR3 region is CASRRQGEVIDGYTF. The CDR3 bases are TGTGCCAGTAGGAGACAGGGGGAGGTTATTGATGGCTACACCTTC.

The CDR3 bases are TGCAGCGTTGGAGAGAGAGAGAGAGGGACAGGTTCCTACGAGCAGTACTTC. Encoded protein: CSVGERERGTGSYEQYF. The chain recombines TRBV29-1 with TRBJ2-7, with 8 nucleotides matching TRBD1. This CDR3 contains 17 residues. Trimming took 4 bases from V and 1 from J; bases not matched to a gene: 15. The germline V gene encodes CDR1 SQVTM and CDR2 ANQGSEA.

V usage is TRBV4-3 and J usage is TRBJ1-5, with 8 bases that match TRBD1. V lost 1 base to trimming and J lost 9 bases; unmatched junction nucleotides: 8. The CDR3 totals 15 residues. From germline, CDR1 is LGHNA and CDR2 YSLEER. The CDR3 nucleotides are TGCGCCAGCAGCCAAGCTTTAAGGACAGGGTTGCCCCAGCATTTT. The encoded protein is CASSQALRTGLPQHF.

This clonotype was counted at least ten times. CDR3 in amino acids: CASKSQSGTGWTEAFF. CDR3 nucleotides: TGTGCCAGCAAAAGCCAATCCGGGACAGGGTGGACTGAAGCTTTCTTT. The chain links TRBV12-3 or TRBV12-4 to TRBJ1-1; 9 bases agree with TRBD1. The CDR3 runs to 16 residues. Trimming took 7 bases from V and 5 from J; bases not matched to a gene: 14.

This clonotype was observed a handful of times. The chain carries TRBV7-9 and TRBJ2-5, with D maybe TRBD1 (6 bases). The germline CDR1 and CDR2 sequences are SEHNR and FQNEAQ (reference sequence). The CDR3 has 14 amino acids. Trimming removed 0 bases from V and 5 bases from J, with 10 bases in between. Written as DNA, the CDR3 is TGTGCCAGCAGCTTAGCGCGGCAGGGGGAGACCCAGTACTTC. Translating it yields CASSLARQGETQYF.